Shown below are 13 T cell receptor beta chains from a single sample sequenced in a study of sequential checkpoint blockade in melanoma. Treatment noted: randomized to nivolumab then ipilimumab (arm A) or the reverse (arm B). Some clones are missing from TCRdb's copy, which holds only in-frame ones; the method was immunoSEQ multiplex PCR. The sample has some 13,000 clones, approximately 79% seen once. The sample here was CD8+ T cells sorted from blood (inferred from file names), taken from a patient given nivolumab and ipilimumab in sequence. All receptors come from a human donor with melanoma.

The CDR3 coding sequence is TGCGCCAGCAGCCCTCTTGGGGGGGGGCTTTCAGAGACCCAGTACTTC. Amino acid sequence: CASSPLGGGLSETQYF. The V gene is TRBV4-1, the J gene TRBJ2-5, with a possible D match to TRBD2 (7 bases). The CDR3 extends over 16 amino acids. Per the germline V gene, CDR1 is MGHRA and CDR2 is YSYEKL. V lost 4 bases and J 4 bases, leaving 19 bases between the germline ends.

This clone was counted a few times. The chain uses TRBV11-1 and TRBJ1-2, with 8 bases identical to TRBD1. V lost 3 bases, J lost 0 bases, and 6 bases stayed unmatched. The CDR3 extends over 16 amino acids. CDR1 SGHAT and CDR2 FQDESV come from the germline V gene (reference sequence). CDR3 coding DNA: TGTGCCAGCAGCTTGGCAGGGGGCTATCCTAACTATGGCTACACCTTC. Encoded protein: CASSLAGGYPNYGYTF.

This clone has just a few counts. The J gene is TRBJ2-7, the V gene TRBV7-9; TRBD1 matches at 7 bases. Germline assignment: CDR1 SEHNR and CDR2 FQNEAQ (reference sequence). The CDR3 is 13 amino acids. V lost 3 bases, J lost 3 bases, and 2 bases stayed unmatched. The CDR3 region has the DNA TGTGCCAGCAGCTTGGCAGGGGGCTACGAGCAGTACTTC. It codes for CASSLAGGYEQYF.

As to this clone: The same CDR3 arises from other DNA sequences in this sample as well. The chain uses TRBV15 and TRBJ2-1; 8 positions match TRBD2. This CDR3 spans 14 amino acids. V trimming: 3 bases; J trimming: 9 bases; junction bases outside the gene matches: 7. Germline V gene sequence: CDR1 LNHNV, CDR2 YYDKDF (reference sequence). CDR3 nucleotides: TGTGCCACCAGCAGGACCCGGGGGGGCACTGAGCAGTTCTTC. Amino acid sequence: CATSRTRGGTEQFF.

The chain recombines TRBV6-4 with TRBJ2-1; D ambiguous. CDR3 length: 16 amino acids. With 0 bases removed from V and 0 bases from J, the gap between germline ends came to 9 bases. From germline, CDR1 is MRHNA and CDR2 SNTAGT. CDR3 in amino acids: CASSDSLASSYNEQFF. DNA of the CDR3: TGTGCCAGCAGTGACTCACTGGCTAGCTCCTACAATGAGCAGTTCTTC.

The chain has TRBV9 and TRBJ2-3, with 7 nucleotides matching TRBD1. J lost 2 bases, V lost 4 bases, and 13 bases had no gene match. This CDR3 is 17 amino acids long. Germline V gene sequence: CDR1 SGDLS, CDR2 YYNGEE. The CDR3 DNA follows: TGTGCCAGCAGCACAAACCGGGACAGAGATCTCACAGATACGCAGTATTTT. This codes for CASSTNRDRDLTDTQYF.

The CDR3 spells CASSYAGEGGYTF. CDR3 sequence (DNA): TGTGCCAGCAGCTACGCAGGCGAGGGTGGCTACACCTTC. V gene TRBV7-9 combines with J gene TRBJ1-2; D gene unclear. CDR1 and CDR2 from the germline V gene are SEHNR and FQNEAQ (reference sequence). The CDR3 extends over 13 amino acids. The V gene lost 4 bases and the J gene lost 7 bases, with 13 bases spanning the gap.

This rearrangement joins TRBV29-1 to TRBJ1-1, with TRBD1 matching 8 bases. CDR1 and CDR2 (germline): SQVTM, ANQGSEA. V lost 4 bases and J lost 1; bases outside the gene matches: 5. CDR3 length: 14 residues. The DNA of the CDR3 is TGCAGCGTTGGTGGAGACAGGGGGAACACTGAAGCTTTCTTT. It is translated as CSVGGDRGNTEAFF.

The genes are TRBV5-6 and TRBJ1-1, with TRBD1 identical over 7 bases. Germline CDR1 and CDR2: SGHDT and YYEEEE. V trimming: 1 base; J trimming: 1 base; junction bases outside the gene matches: 4. The CDR3 extends over 15 amino acids. CDR3 loop: CASSLYPGGNTEAFF. CDR3 in DNA: TGTGCCAGCAGCTTGTACCCAGGGGGGAACACTGAAGCTTTCTTT. The complete variable domain, with remaining parts taken from reference TRBV5-6 and TRBJ1-1, reads DAGVTQSPTHLIKTRGQQVTLRCSPKSGHDTVSWYQQALGQGPQFIFQYYEEEERQRGNFPDRFSGHQFPNYSSELNVNALLLGDSALYLCASSLYPGGNTEAFFGQGTRLTVV.

The J gene is TRBJ2-3, the V gene TRBV4-3, with D hard to call. The germline CDR1 and CDR2 sequences are LGHNA and YSLEER. The CDR3 contains 16 residues. The V gene lost 0 bases and the J gene lost 0 bases, with 10 bases spanning the gap. The CDR3 nucleotides read TGCGCCAGCAGCCAAGAGTCCGCGCTTAGCACAGATACGCAGTATTTT. This encodes CASSQESALSTDTQYF.

The V gene is TRBV19, the J gene TRBJ2-5; TRBD2 aligns across 10 bases. J was trimmed by 4 bases and V by 4 bases; bases with no gene match: 3. The germline gives CDR1 LNHDA, CDR2 SQIVND (reference sequence). The CDR3 consists of 14 residues. In nucleotides, the CDR3 is TGTGCCAGTAGTACCTGGACTAGCGGAGAGACCCAGTACTTC. It encodes CASSTWTSGETQYF.

V and J are TRBV4-1 and TRBJ1-6; possible D gene TRBD1, 5 bases. The V gene lost 1 base and the J gene lost 7 bases, with 14 bases spanning the gap. The germline CDR1 and CDR2 sequences are MGHRA and YSYEKL. The CDR3 has 16 amino acids. The CDR3 DNA is TGCGCCAGCAGCCAAGTTCACGGGGGAGCAAATTCACCCCTCCACTTT. This sequence encodes CASSQVHGGANSPLHF.

The chain is built from TRBV29-1 and TRBJ2-3; D unclear. Trimming stripped 2 bases from V and 3 bases from J, with 12 bases between. Germline CDR1 reads SQVTM; CDR2 reads ANQGSEA. The CDR3 consists of 14 residues. In DNA, the CDR3 is TGCAGCGTTGAAAAAGGAGATGGGACAGATACGCAGTATTTT. This sequence encodes CSVEKGDGTDTQYF.